This TCR beta chain was captured in a study of blood T cell repertoires in COVID-19 (dated by TCRdb to about 2020). With regard to the full study: Samples from collaborators originated in the United States, Italy and Spain and spanned both the acute and convalescent phases of COVID-19. The material from the prospective study consisted of cDNA or gDNA derived from T cells, B-cell-depleted T cells, or PBMCs. Subjects who had been exposed to COVID-19, were actively infected with it, or had recovered from it provided the deeply sampled blood TCRbeta repertoires that made up the dataset. A freely available public database, intended as a resource for researchers studying the immune response to SARS-CoV-2, is where the repertoires were released. Samples were obtained from the ongoing ImmuneRACE study (first 160 participants) and from over 1,000 subjects provided by 6 global collaborators. Nearly every sample came with metadata listing a de-identified subject ID, COVID-19 status, age in years and sex. Where available, HLA class I and class II types were taken from metadata supplied by the sample provider and were not determined by assay-based typing. Results and caveats for the whole study, not just this receptor: How much clinical and demographic metadata was included differed by source and by participant, and the metadata was provided uncurated.

The immunoSEQ Assay, a bias-controlled multiplex PCR, was used to amplify TCRbeta CDR3 regions from genomic DNA. Turning to the authors' computational methods: Nucleated cell counts per sample were estimated from amplification of reference gene primers within the assay. To quantify the absolute abundance of each unique TCRbeta CDR3 rearrangement, sequence reads were collapsed and filtered. For each sample, productive Simpson clonality was calculated as the square root of Simpson's diversity index over productive rearrangements. The immuneACCESS repertoire file appears here via TCRdb, limited to in-frame rearrangements. These files lack a portion of the clones; in checked studies, under half of the deficit traces to unresolved V genes, and the cause of the others is not known. From that table come the V and J calls and clone size; the DNA was used to work out D and trimming. The sample table lists 100,000 to 150,000 clones, roughly two thirds of them with a count of one. The ten largest clonotypes hold 1.5% to 2% of the sample.

To note about this clone: No antigen is known for it. Nothing much larger sits one base from this clone, and base qualities are not available.

The collaborating institutions used their own protocols to collect whole blood in K2EDTA tubes. For TCRbeta analysis, collaborators shipped samples in one of three forms: frozen whole blood, isolated PBMCs, or DNA extracted from either of those sample types. The germline V gene gives CDR1 as SGDLS and CDR2 as YYNGEE. V sheds 3 bases and J sheds 0 bases, leaving 10 bases between their ends. Reading from cysteine to phenylalanine, the CDR3 counts 15 amino acids. The sequence is cut down to CDR3 DNA, 45 bases in frame from base 1. The source material was peripheral blood. This receptor was identified in a woman in her 70s with acute or convalescent COVID-19. The V and J genes are TRBV9 and TRBJ1-3; a tentative D call is TRBD1 (5 bases match). The base sequence is TGTGCCAGCAGCGCATCAGGGCTCTCTGGAAACACCATATATTTT. It translates as CASSASGLSGNTIYF.